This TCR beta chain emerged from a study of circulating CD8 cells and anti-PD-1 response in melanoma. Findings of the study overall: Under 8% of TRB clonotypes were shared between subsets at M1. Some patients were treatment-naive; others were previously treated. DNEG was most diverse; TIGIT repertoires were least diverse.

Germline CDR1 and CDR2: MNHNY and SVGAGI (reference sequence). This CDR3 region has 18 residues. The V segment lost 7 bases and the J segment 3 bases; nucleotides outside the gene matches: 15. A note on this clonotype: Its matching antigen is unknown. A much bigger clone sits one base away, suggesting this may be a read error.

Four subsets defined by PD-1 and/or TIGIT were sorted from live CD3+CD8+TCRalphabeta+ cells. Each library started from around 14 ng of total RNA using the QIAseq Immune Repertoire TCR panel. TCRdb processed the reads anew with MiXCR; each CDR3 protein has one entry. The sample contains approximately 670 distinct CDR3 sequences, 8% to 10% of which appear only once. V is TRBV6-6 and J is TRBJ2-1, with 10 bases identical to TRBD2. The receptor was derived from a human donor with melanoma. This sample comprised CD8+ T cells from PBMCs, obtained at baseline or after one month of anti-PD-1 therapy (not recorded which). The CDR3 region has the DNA TGTGCCAGCACCGCGGGACCAGCGGGGGGGACCCTCTACAATGAGCAGTTCTTC. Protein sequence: CASTAGPAGGTLYNEQFF.